These 8 T cell receptor beta chains share one sample of origin, sequenced in a study of T cells in Graves' hyperthyroidism and ophthalmopathy. From RNA transcripts, TCR beta CDR3 regions were amplified. Using the HTBI primer set, a first-round RT-PCR was run on the TCR CDR3. TCRdb called the multiplex PCR reads again in MiXCR, with one record for every CDR3 protein. The sample lists approximately 610,000 distinct CDR3 sequences; under 15% were seen once. Material: blood. The receptor source for this set is a woman aged 40 to 50 with Graves' ophthalmopathy.

This clonotype was observed many times. The chain recombines TRBV28 with TRBJ2-5; D call uncertain. There are 16 residues in the CDR3. The germline gives CDR1 MDHEN, CDR2 SYDVKM. Trimming removed 5 bases at V and 0 bases at J, with 16 bases between. The CDR3 protein is CASSPAVNPDQETQYF. In DNA form, the CDR3 reads TGTGCCAGCAGTCCCGCAGTGAACCCCGACCAAGAGACCCAGTACTTC.

The sample holds many counts of this clonotype. This chain joins TRBV28 and TRBJ2-2; 11 nucleotides align to TRBD1. The CDR3 length is 14 residues. From germline, CDR1 is MDHEN and CDR2 SYDVKM. V was clipped by 6 bases and J by 6 bases; unmatched bases: 3. This CDR3 reads CASRWDRGAGELFF. CDR3 DNA sequence: TGTGCCAGCAGATGGGACAGGGGGGCCGGGGAGCTGTTTTTT.

The sample holds many counts of this clonotype. V usage is TRBV28 and J usage is TRBJ2-2, with D uncertain. CDR1 is MDHEN, CDR2 SYDVKM, per germline. This CDR3 has 11 amino acids. Trimming stripped 3 bases from V and 7 bases from J, with 3 bases between. The CDR3 region has the DNA TGTGCCAGCAGTTTTGGCGGGGAGCTGTTTTTT. It translates to CASSFGGELFF.

At least ten counts were recorded for this clonotype. The rearrangement links TRBV6-1 to TRBJ2-3; no definite D call. V lost 6 bases, J lost 4 bases, and 11 bases lay in between. Germline assignment: CDR1 MNHNS and CDR2 SASEGT. The CDR3 contains 13 residues. The CDR3 coding sequence is TGTGCCAGCAGCACCACCCGTTCAGATACGCAGTATTTT. Translation gives CASSTTRSDTQYF.

Remarks on this clonotype: This may arise from a read error, as a much more abundant clone is one base away. The chain links TRBV27 to TRBJ1-6; D unclear. This CDR3 spans 14 amino acids. Trimming removed 7 bases at V and 14 bases at J, with 21 bases between. Germline values: CDR1 MNHEY, CDR2 SMNVEV (reference sequence). In DNA form, the CDR3 reads TGTGCCAGCAATACAGCCCTAGCCCCGAAGTCCCTCCACTTT. Its protein is CASNTALAPKSLHF.

This clonotype was detected ten times or more. The chain links TRBV6-5 to TRBJ2-7; 8 bases are shared with TRBD1. V was clipped by 0 bases and J by 3 bases; unmatched bases: 4. Germline CDR1 MNHEY, CDR2 SVGAGI. The CDR3 totals 15 residues. The CDR3 sequence is CASSYSRTGLYEQYF. In DNA, the CDR3 is TGTGCCAGCAGTTACTCGAGGACAGGGCTCTACGAGCAGTACTTC.

This clonotype occurred many times. The chain recombines TRBV20-1 with TRBJ2-5; a weak D match, TRBD1 (6 bases). The germline V gene encodes CDR1 DFQATT and CDR2 SNEGSKA (reference sequence). Trimming left V 2 bases short and J 5 bases short, with 18 bases between. This CDR3 is built from 15 residues. CDR3 amino acids: CSARYPRDTWETQYF. DNA for the CDR3: TGCAGTGCTAGATATCCCCGGGACACCTGGGAGACCCAGTACTTC.

This clonotype appeared many times. The chain combines TRBV2 with TRBJ2-4; D uncertain. Germline V gene sequence: CDR1 SNHLY, CDR2 FYNNEI. Deletions cut 5 bases from V and 0 bases from J, with 11 bases between. This CDR3 has 15 residues. CDR3 amino acids: CASSPTSLAKNIQYF. The CDR3 DNA follows: TGTGCCAGCAGTCCGACGTCCCTAGCCAAAAACATTCAGTACTTC.